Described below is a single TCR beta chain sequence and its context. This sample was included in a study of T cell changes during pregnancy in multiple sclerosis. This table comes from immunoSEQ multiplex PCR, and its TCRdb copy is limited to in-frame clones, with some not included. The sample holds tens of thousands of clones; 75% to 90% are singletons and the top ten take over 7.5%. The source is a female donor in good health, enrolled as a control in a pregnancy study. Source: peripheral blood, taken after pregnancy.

In DNA form, the CDR3 reads TGCGCCAGCAGCCAAGAAGGGCAGGGGGCCTACGAGCAGTACTTC. Translating it yields CASSQEGQGAYEQYF. The V gene is TRBV4-1, the J gene TRBJ2-7; 7 positions agree with TRBD1. V trimming: 0 bases; J trimming: 2 bases; junction bases outside the gene matches: 4. CDR1 and CDR2 from the germline V gene are MGHRA and YSYEKL. The CDR3 sequence is 15 residues long.